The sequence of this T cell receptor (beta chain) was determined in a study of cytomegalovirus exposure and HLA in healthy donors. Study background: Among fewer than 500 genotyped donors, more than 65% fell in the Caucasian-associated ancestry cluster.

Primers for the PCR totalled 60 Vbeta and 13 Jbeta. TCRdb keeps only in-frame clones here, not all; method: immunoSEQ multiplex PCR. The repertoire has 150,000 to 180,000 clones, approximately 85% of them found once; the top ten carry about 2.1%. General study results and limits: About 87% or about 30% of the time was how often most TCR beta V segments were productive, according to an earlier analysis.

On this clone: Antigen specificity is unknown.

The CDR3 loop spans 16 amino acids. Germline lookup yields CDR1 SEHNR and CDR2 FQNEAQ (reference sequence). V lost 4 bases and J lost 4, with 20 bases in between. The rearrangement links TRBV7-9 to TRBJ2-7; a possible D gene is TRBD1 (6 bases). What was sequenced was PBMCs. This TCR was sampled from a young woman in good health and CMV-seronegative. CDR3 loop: CASSYKAGDPYYEQYF. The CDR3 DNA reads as TGTGCCAGCAGCTACAAAGCAGGGGACCCCTATTACGAGCAGTACTTC.